This is a list of T cell receptor beta chains from one sample in a study of metastatic and nonmetastatic thyroid tumors. TCRdb ran MiXCR on the PCR reads. The table lists some 27,000 clones, about 3.9% of them singletons, with more than 3% in the top ten. Sequencing was performed on blood. Source of these receptors: a male donor with papillary thyroid cancer or a benign thyroid nodule (not recorded which). Some clones in this sample may be carry-over from other donors' samples. Both conserved end residues are trimmed from each CDR3. Fields, in order: clone size, V gene, CDR3 protein. A clone size is listed for some rows: how often the clone was seen (once, few, many), or a class if it is expanded.

abundance: few
v_gene: TRBV11-3
CDR3aa: ASRYRTLSYEQY

abundance: few
v_gene: TRBV6-2/TRBV6-3
CDR3aa: ASSPDSSGNTIY

abundance: few
v_gene: TRBV5-6
CDR3aa: ASSLLSANTGGANVLT

abundance: many
v_gene: TRBV9
CDR3aa: ASSDTGELF

abundance: medium-sized
v_gene: TRBV12-3/TRBV12-4
CDR3aa: ASSWRSSYNSPLH

abundance: many
v_gene: TRBV6-1
CDR3aa: ASSKDNAEGETQY

abundance: -
v_gene: TRBV6-1
CDR3aa: ASIALAGGQETQY

abundance: few
v_gene: TRBV24-1
CDR3aa: ATSDSRARAGYT

abundance: medium-sized
v_gene: TRBV28
CDR3aa: ASSLGRGSNQPQH

abundance: few
v_gene: TRBV27
CDR3aa: ASSSRTSSQY

abundance: many
v_gene: TRBV20-1
CDR3aa: SARGLDYEQY

abundance: many
v_gene: TRBV28
CDR3aa: ASSFRGVYEQY

abundance: few
v_gene: TRBV6-1
CDR3aa: ASILAARYEQY

abundance: many
v_gene: TRBV29-1
CDR3aa: SVPHGTDYNEQF